This T cell receptor (beta chain) was profiled in a study of human T cells and chemical hapten exposure. On the study more broadly: Throughout the approximately 26-week study, diphenylcyclopropenone was applied weekly to the patients' scalps. Among samples, TCR yields varied mainly because of small differences in pooled library volume.

Unique molecular identifiers were affixed to discrete cDNA molecules within the library. TCRdb analysed the RACE reads with MiXCR anew, one entry per CDR3 protein. The repertoire holds roughly 360,000 distinct CDR3 sequences, with more than 4.5% as singletons. Regarding time point: patch test 1, 2 weeks after DPC sensitization. Treatment given: therapeutic diphenylcyclopropenone sensitization with weekly scalp DPC. This sequence was found in a woman in her 50s with alopecia areata. Some clones in this sample may be carry-over from other donors' samples. Sample: whole blood, taken in connection with sensitization to the hapten diphenylcyclopropenone (DPC).

Here the CDR3 DNA reads TGTGCCAGCAGCCGCATGACAGATACGCAGTATTTT. Amino acids: CASSRMTDTQYF. The rearrangement uses TRBV5-5 and TRBJ2-3; D gene ambiguous. Germline loops: CDR1 SGHKS, CDR2 YYEKEE (reference sequence). V was cut by 4 bases and J by 3 bases, with 6 bases left in between. The CDR3 runs 12 residues.